This entry describes one TCR beta chain. The source of the sample is a study of blood T cell repertoires in COVID-19. Whole-study context: T cells, B-cell-depleted T cells, or PBMCs provided the cDNA or gDNA that served as material.

The germline V gene has CDR1 SGHRS and CDR2 YFSETQ. This CDR3 is built from 14 residues. V lost 4 bases to trimming and J lost 4 bases; unmatched junction nucleotides: 3. TCRdb's table, derived via immunoSEQ multiplex PCR, lists solely in-frame clones and lacks some. The data contain around 120,000 clones, 55% to 75% of them singletons. V and J are TRBV5-1 and TRBJ2-2, with 8 nucleotides matching TRBD1. This clonotype originated in a human donor with acute or convalescent COVID-19. The donor label of this sample is uncertain. Sequencing was performed on peripheral blood. In DNA form, the CDR3 reads TGCGCCAGCAGCCTAGGACAGGGCACCGGGGAGCTGTTTTTT. Protein product: CASSLGQGTGELFF. The whole variable domain, filled in from reference TRBV5-1 and TRBJ2-2, reads KAGVTQTPRYLIKTRGQQVTLSCSPISGHRSVSWYQQTPGQGLQFLFEYFSETQRNKGNFPGRFSGRQFSNSRSEMNVSTLELGDSALYLCASSLGQGTGELFFGEGSRLTVL.